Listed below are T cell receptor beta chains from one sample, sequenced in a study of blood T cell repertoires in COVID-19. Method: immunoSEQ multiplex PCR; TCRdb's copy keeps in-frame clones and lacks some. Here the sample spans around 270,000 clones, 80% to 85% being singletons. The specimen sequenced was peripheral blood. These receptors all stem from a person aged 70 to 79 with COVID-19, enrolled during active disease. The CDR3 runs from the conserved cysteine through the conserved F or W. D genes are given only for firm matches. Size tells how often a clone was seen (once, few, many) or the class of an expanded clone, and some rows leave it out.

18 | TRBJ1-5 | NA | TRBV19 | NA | TGTGCCAGTAGCAAACGAGTTACAGGGCGGGTCAGCAATCAGCCCCAGCATTTT | CASSKRVTGRVSNQPQHF
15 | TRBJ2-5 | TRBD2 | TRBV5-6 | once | TGTGCCAGCAGCCAGGGACTAGCGGGGCAAGAGACCCAGTACTTC | CASSQGLAGQETQYF
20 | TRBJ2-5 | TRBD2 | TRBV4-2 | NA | TGTGCCAGCAGCCAAGATTCGGTCGGGGCTAGCGGGCAAGGTGGGGAGACCCAGTACTTC | CASSQDSVGASGQGGETQYF
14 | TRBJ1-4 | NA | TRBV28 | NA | TGTGCCAGCAGCTCGGGGAGGGTCGGTGAAAAACTGTTTTTT | CASSSGRVGEKLFF
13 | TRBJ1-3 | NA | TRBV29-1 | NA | TGCAGCGCCCAAGGGGGTTTGGGGAACACCATATATTTT | CSAQGGLGNTIYF
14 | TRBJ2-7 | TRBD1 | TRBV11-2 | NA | TGTGCCAGCAGCTTGAACAGGGGGCGCGGCGAGCAGTACTTC | CASSLNRGRGEQYF
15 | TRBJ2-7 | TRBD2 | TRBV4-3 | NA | TGCGCCAGCAGCCACGGACTAGCGGGGACCTACGAGCAGTACTTC | CASSHGLAGTYEQYF
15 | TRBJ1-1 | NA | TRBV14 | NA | TGTGCCAGCAGCCTGGGCGCACTGAGGAACACTGAAGCTTTCTTT | CASSLGALRNTEAFF
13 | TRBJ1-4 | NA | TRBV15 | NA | TGTGCCACCAGCAAAATACAGGTTGAAAAACTGTTTTTT | CATSKIQVEKLFF
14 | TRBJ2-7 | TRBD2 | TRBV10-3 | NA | TGTGCCACCGCCCAACTAGCGGGAGAGGGTGAGCAGTACTTC | CATAQLAGEGEQYF
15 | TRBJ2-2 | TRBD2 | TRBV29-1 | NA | TGCAGCGCCCTCCGTCCGGGAGGCTATCCCGGGGAGCTGTTTTTT | CSALRPGGYPGELFF
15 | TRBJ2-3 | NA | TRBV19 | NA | TGTGCCAGTAGTGTGGGGGGGACACTCGGAGATACGCAGTATTTT | CASSVGGTLGDTQYF
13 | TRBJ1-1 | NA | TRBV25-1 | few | TGTGCCAGCAGAAAGACAGGGAACACTGAAGCTTTCTTT | CASRKTGNTEAFF
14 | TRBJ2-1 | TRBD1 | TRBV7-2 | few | TGTGCCAGCAGGACTCGGACAGGTACTTATGAGCAGTTCTTC | CASRTRTGTYEQFF
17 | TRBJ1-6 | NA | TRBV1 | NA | TGCACCAGCAGCCAAGATCTTGGTAGCTCCTATAATTCACCCCTCCACTTT | CTSSQDLGSSYNSPLHF
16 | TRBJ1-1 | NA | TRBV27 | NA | TGTGCCAGCAGTTTAGTGGCAGGGAGGGTGAACACTGAAGCTTTCTTT | CASSLVAGRVNTEAFF
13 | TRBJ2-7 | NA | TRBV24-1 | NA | TGTGCCACCAGTGATCCGTGGACAAACGAGCAGTACTTC | CATSDPWTNEQYF